This TCR beta chain came from a study of Graves' ophthalmopathy and Graves' hyperthyroidism. Broader study findings: Using a 13-signature model, the authors split ophthalmopathy from stable hyperthyroidism, with just under 90% sensitivity and approximately 80% specificity.

Beta-chain TCR CDR3 regions were amplified from RNA transcripts. RT-PCR with HTBI primers came first, then second-round multiplex PCR. TCRdb independently ran MiXCR on the multiplex PCR reads; one entry per CDR3 protein. The profile covers approximately 410,000 distinct CDR3 sequences, with 15% to 19% appearing a single time and about 7.3% taken by the ten largest. The table lists this clonotype with many counts. What it binds is not known. The sequenced sample was peripheral blood. This receptor was obtained from a woman aged 18-29 years with stable Graves' hyperthyroidism.

CDR3 sequence reads: CASSYAYNPKTDYEQYF. The CDR3 DNA follows: TGTGCCAGCAGTTACGCCTACAATCCGAAAACAGATTACGAGCAGTACTTC. The gene calls are TRBV6-5 and TRBJ2-7, with D unresolved. The V and J ends lost 2 bases and 4 bases respectively, with 21 bases between them. The CDR3 runs 17 residues. Germline V gene sequence: CDR1 MNHEY, CDR2 SVGAGI.